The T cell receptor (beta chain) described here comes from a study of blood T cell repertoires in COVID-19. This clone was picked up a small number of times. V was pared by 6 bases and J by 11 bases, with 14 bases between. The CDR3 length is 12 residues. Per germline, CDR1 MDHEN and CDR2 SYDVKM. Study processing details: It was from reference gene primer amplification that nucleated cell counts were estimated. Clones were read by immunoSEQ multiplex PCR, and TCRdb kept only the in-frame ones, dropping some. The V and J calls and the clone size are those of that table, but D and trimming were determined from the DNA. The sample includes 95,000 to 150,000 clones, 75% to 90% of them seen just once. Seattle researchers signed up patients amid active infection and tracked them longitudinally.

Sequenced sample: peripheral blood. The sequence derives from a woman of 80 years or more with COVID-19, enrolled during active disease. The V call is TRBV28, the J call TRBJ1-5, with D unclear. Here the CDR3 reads CASSTPPKSQHF. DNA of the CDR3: TGTGCCAGCAGCACCCCCCCTAAGTCCCAGCATTTT.